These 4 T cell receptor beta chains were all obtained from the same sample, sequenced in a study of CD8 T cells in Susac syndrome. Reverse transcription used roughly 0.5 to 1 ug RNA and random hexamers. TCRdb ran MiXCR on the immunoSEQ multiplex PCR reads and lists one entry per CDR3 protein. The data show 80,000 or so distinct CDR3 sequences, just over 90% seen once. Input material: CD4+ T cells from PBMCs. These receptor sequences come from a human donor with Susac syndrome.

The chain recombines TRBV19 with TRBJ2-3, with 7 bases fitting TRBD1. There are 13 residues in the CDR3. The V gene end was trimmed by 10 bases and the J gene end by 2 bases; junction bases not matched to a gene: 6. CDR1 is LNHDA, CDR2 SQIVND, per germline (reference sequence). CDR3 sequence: CATSTGTTDTQYF. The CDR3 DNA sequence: TGTGCCACCTCGACAGGGACCACAGATACGCAGTATTTT.

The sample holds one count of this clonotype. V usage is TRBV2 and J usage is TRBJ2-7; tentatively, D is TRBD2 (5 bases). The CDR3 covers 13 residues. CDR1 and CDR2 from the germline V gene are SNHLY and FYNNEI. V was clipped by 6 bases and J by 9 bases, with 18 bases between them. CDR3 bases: TGTGCCAGCAGCGCCGAGGGTCGGTTAGGGCAGTACTTC. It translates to CASSAEGRLGQYF.

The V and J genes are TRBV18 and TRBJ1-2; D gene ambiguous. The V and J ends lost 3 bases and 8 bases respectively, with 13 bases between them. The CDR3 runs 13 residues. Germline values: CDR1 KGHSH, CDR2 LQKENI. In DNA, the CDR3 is TGTGCCAGCTCACCCGGAGGGTCGTGGGGCTACACCTTC. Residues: CASSPGGSWGYTF.

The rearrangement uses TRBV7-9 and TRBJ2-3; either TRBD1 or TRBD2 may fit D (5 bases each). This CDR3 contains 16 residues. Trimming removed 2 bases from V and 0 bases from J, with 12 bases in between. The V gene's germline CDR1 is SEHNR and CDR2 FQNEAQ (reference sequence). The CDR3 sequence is CASSLRSGLSTDTQYF. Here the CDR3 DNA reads TGTGCCAGCAGCTTACGGTCGGGGCTGAGCACAGATACGCAGTATTTT.